The present entry profiles one T cell receptor (beta chain) with its context. This clonotype was counted only a few times. Its antigen remains unidentified. No qualities accompany the bases; no much larger clone lies one base away. This sample stems from a study of regulatory T cells in long-lasting Graves disease listed by TCRdb under 2021. Describing the broader study: In the newly diagnosed Graves' disease group, patients had been taking antithyroid drugs for less than 3 months. Patients with persistent Graves' disease were compared with patients with newly diagnosed Graves' disease using TCR sequencing and RNA sequencing of peripheral blood. The study took place in China and was registered as a clinical trial. TCR sequencing covered 13 persistent and roughly 20 newly diagnosed Graves' disease patients, approximately 33 samples in total. General conclusions and limits of the study: Sequencing and analysis were limited to the TCR beta chain. The authors acknowledged the small sample size as a limitation that may reduce accuracy. The study examined only peripheral blood because the primary lesion, thyroid tissue, could not be accessed. Compared with newly diagnosed patients, patients with persistent Graves' disease had lower TCR Shannon entropy and fewer highly expanded clones, which suggests clonal expansion. Preferential use of TRBV28, TRBJ1-2 and TRBJ2-5 was observed in persistent disease, whereas TRBV20-1 and TRBJ2-1 were favored in newly diagnosed disease. More public clonotypes were shared among persistent patients (fewer than 3,000) than among newly diagnosed patients (over 900).

CDR1 and CDR2 are drawn from the germline V gene: MNHEY, SVGEGT. V and J are truncated by 5 bases and 9 bases respectively, leaving an intervening sequence of 8 bases. The CDR3 has 12 amino acids, counting the end cysteine and phenylalanine. The retained sequence is limited to the CDR3, 36 bases, with the frame set at the first base. The time point label of this sample denotes: newly diagnosed GD, antithyroid drugs for less than 3 months. For both TCR sequencing and RNA sequencing, RNA was extracted from PBMCs using TRIzol. The diagnosis of Graves' disease followed American Thyroid Association guidelines. Patients were recruited from an endocrinology department in Xi'an, China. Each patient gave about 8.1 milliliters of peripheral blood, collected in an EDTA anticoagulant tube. Ficoll Paque Plus density gradient separation was used to isolate PBMCs, and no further T cell sorting was done. An Agilent 2100 Bioanalyzer and agarose gel were used to assess RNA quality, and a NanoDrop 2000 was used to measure RNA concentration.

The library was made by multiplex PCR. The sequencer listed for this sample is Illumina HiSeq 4000. To build TCR beta libraries, CDR3 regions were amplified by Arm-PCR using iRepertoire HTBI primers. Before sequencing, the PCR products underwent gel purification. Turning to the authors' computational methods: Gene usage analysis of CDR3 amino acid clonotypes relied on the 60 to 65 TRBV and 14 TRBJ segments identified across samples. Filtered high-quality paired reads were merged into contigs using COPE and FqMerger. BLAST was used to align contigs to IMGT TRBV, TRBD and TRBJ reference genes, with CDR3 defined following IMGT. Highly expanded clones were defined as clonotypes with a frequency above 0.1%. Shannon entropy served as the measure of repertoire diversity, while the Gini coefficient captured V-J evenness. Clonotypes shared by more than one individual were considered public. Starting from the raw public reads, TCRdb applied fastp trimming at Q25, assembled clones with MiXCR and retained in-frame beta chains. Records with the same CDR3 protein are collapsed into one entry carrying the most frequent genes and DNA. For this entry, the V and J calls and clone size follow TCRdb and not the study's own pipeline. This sample holds 580,000 or so distinct CDR3 sequences; 15% to 20% were observed only once. The ten largest account for about 12% of the sample.

This sample was shared with a second study, whose subject was T cells in Graves' hyperthyroidism and ophthalmopathy. As that second study puts it: Graves' hyperthyroidism was defined as stable when no progression to ophthalmopathy occurred over 18 months of follow-up. Hyperthyroidism patients were newly diagnosed, had a disease duration of under 2 months, and were aged 18 to 65 years. Exclusion was applied to patients with uncontrolled infections, other autoimmune diseases, pregnancy or lactation. Diagnoses were based on clinical symptoms, serum thyroxine and TRAb, thyroid ultrasound and orbital computed tomography. For the first round of RT-PCR on the TCR CDR3, the HTBI primer set was used together with the Qiagen OneStep RT-PCR kit. Most expanded thyroid clonotypes (frequency above 0.001) were also detected in blood, a finding suggesting that blood repertoires may reflect thyroid immune responses. In cross-validation, a model built on a 13 V-J signature told ophthalmopathy apart from stable hyperthyroidism with 85% to 90% sensitivity and roughly 81% specificity, and in testing the same model reached 80%/75%. In validation, progression to ophthalmopathy was predicted by the model with roughly 71% sensitivity and 72% to 80% specificity, a median of approximately 7.1 months before onset. TCR V-J signatures able to tell the groups apart were searched for in a discovery cohort of more than 90 patients, of whom more than 40 had Graves' ophthalmopathy and about 60 had stable Graves' hyperthyroidism. Whether ophthalmopathy could be predicted prospectively was tested in an independent validation cohort made up of roughly 19 hyperthyroidism patients plus 17 patients who later progressed to ophthalmopathy. The approximately 98 discovery patients were randomly divided into training and test sets at a 7:3 ratio. Thyroid tissue and blood T-cell repertoires from about six Graves' hyperthyroidism patients were also compared in the study. After sampling, hyperthyroidism patients received methimazole starting at 30 mg daily, and ophthalmopathy patients received high-dose intravenous methylprednisolone. Libraries were constructed in a second round of multiplex PCR, after which size selection and purification were carried out. The libraries were sequenced on an Illumina HiSeq2000 using paired-end 100 bp reads. Raw data were processed with SOAPnuke, discarding reads with adapters, uncalled bases, mean Phred below 15, or no exact constant-primer or identifier match. High-quality paired reads were merged with COPE v1.2.5, and unique nucleotide sequences were defined as clonotypes. MiTCR v1.1 was used to align the clonotypes against IMGT TRBV, TRBD and TRBJ reference segments. The analysis was restricted to V-J combinations with a frequency above 0.0001, which together covered around 99% of the repertoires. A TCS score was defined as the ratio between F50 (clonal expansion) and ExV (chaos), using BLOSUM62-based TCRdist between CDR3 peptides within each V-J. Welch's t-statistics and random forest reduced roughly 500 V-J features to some 14, which were used in a naive Bayes classifier (R e1071). Sample size was not statistically predetermined, and blinding of investigators to group allocation was not performed. The paper describes TCR Vbeta CDR3 sequencing of 130 to 150 peripheral blood samples, made up of 43 ophthalmopathy patients, approximately 76 hyperthyroidism patients and some 17 progressor patients.

Sample: peripheral blood mononuclear cells (PBMCs), taken at new diagnosis, from a patient treated with antithyroid drugs. Here the chain combines TRBV6-2 or TRBV6-3 and TRBJ1-6, with no confident D gene call. This clonotype was sampled from a man younger than 35 with Graves disease. Donor details come from another sample of the same person, matched by shared clones. The CDR3 protein: CASSHRGSPLHF. The DNA is as follows: TGTGCCAGCAGTCACCGTGGTTCACCCCTCCACTTT.